Detailed here is one TCR beta chain. What it recognizes is unknown. This likely comes from a read error, as the CDR3 has no conserved phenylalanine or tryptophan at its end. No DNA is shown, since the ends of the CDR3 on it are uncertain; the CDR3 is the one TCRdb lists. The data derive from a study of Graves' ophthalmopathy and Graves' hyperthyroidism. Notes on the study in general: Blood repertoires reportedly contained most expanded thyroid clonotypes above 0.001 frequency. In separating ophthalmopathy from stable hyperthyroidism, a 13-signature model achieved less than 90% sensitivity and 75% to 84% specificity.

RNA transcripts were the source from which TCR beta CDR3 regions were amplified. First-round RT-PCR employed HTBI primers, with a second-round multiplex PCR after it. TCRdb re-derived calls from the multiplex PCR reads in MiXCR, one entry per CDR3 protein. Here the sample spans some 1.1 million distinct CDR3 sequences, less than 45% being singletons. The CDR3 has 11 residues if both end residues are counted. Germline V gene sequence: CDR1 SGDLS, CDR2 YYNGEE. Specimen: peripheral blood or thyroid tissue (not recorded which). V usage is TRBV9 and J usage is TRBJ1-2. The sequence came from an adult man with Graves' hyperthyroidism. CDR3 region: CASSVDEDSSY.